A single sample is the source of the 5 T cell receptor beta chains below, sequenced in a study of CD8 T cells in ankylosing spondylitis. TCRdb redid the calling of the 5' RACE reads with MiXCR, one entry per CDR3 protein. The sample lists some 200,000 distinct CDR3 sequences, about 26% occurring once. The sequenced sample consisted of blood, either unsorted or a sorted T cell fraction (not recorded which). The receptors come from a male donor with ankylosing spondylitis or in good health (not recorded which).

This clonotype was counted many times. J is TRBJ2-1 and V is TRBV9; D could derive from TRBD1 or TRBD2 (5 bases each). Per the germline V gene, CDR1 is SGDLS and CDR2 is YYNGEE. The CDR3 is made up of 14 amino acids. V shed 3 bases and J shed 7 bases, with 14 bases lying between them. Here the CDR3 reads CASSALGTDNEQFF. The CDR3 nucleotides are TGTGCCAGCAGCGCCCTCGGGACGGATAATGAGCAGTTCTTC.

This clonotype occurred a few times. A much larger clone is a single base away; this may be a read error. The chain is built from TRBV5-1 and TRBJ1-4, with D possibly TRBD1 on 6 matching bases. The CDR3 is made up of 14 amino acids. Germline V CDR1 and CDR2: SGHRS, YFSETQ. Trimming took off 3 bases at V and 10 bases at J, with 16 bases between the two ends. Written as DNA, the CDR3 is TGCGCCAGCAGCTGGAACAGGGAGAGTGGAAAACTGTTTTTT. This encodes CASSWNRESGKLFF.

This clonotype was observed at least ten times. The chain is built from TRBV10-3 and TRBJ2-7; 7 nucleotides line up with TRBD2. The CDR3 loop spans 16 amino acids. V gave up 4 bases and J gave up 0 bases; unmatched junction bases: 9. CDR1 and CDR2 from the germline V gene are ENHRY and SYGVKD. CDR3 residues: CAISGVEREYSYEQYF. CDR3 nucleotide sequence: TGTGCCATCAGTGGGGTTGAGCGGGAATACTCCTACGAGCAGTACTTC.

This clonotype appeared a few times. The rearrangement uses TRBV20-1 and TRBJ2-4; 11 bases are a match to TRBD2. Losses at the gene ends were 1 base for V and 9 bases for J; bases not matched to a gene: 11. This CDR3 region has 16 residues. Germline V gives CDR1 DFQATT, CDR2 SNEGSKA (reference sequence). The CDR3 region is CSARVGSGRALGIQYF. CDR3 bases: TGCAGTGCTAGAGTGGGTAGCGGGAGGGCCTTGGGCATTCAGTACTTC.

The chain is built from TRBV29-1 and TRBJ2-5; TRBD1 matches 8 bases. The CDR3 is made up of 12 amino acids. The V gene end was trimmed by 8 bases and the J gene end by 5 bases; junction bases not matched to a gene: 7. Germline V gives CDR1 SQVTM, CDR2 ANQGSEA. CDR3 coding DNA: TGCAGCTGCACAGGGGGATGGGAGACCCAGTACTTC. Translation: CSCTGGWETQYF.